This entry lists 22 T cell receptor beta chains sequenced from one sample in a study of beta chain features in type 1 diabetes. The authors reverse transcribed all of the isolated RNA, so sequencing captured expressed TCRB transcripts. Sequencing used immunoSEQ multiplex PCR; TCRdb keeps in-frame clones, though not all of them. The profile shows about 620,000 clones, about 14% of them singletons. Sequencing was performed on naive CD4+ T cells from blood. Every receptor here comes from a young man in good health.

The chain carries TRBV7-2 and TRBJ1-1; D not certain. V gave up 7 bases and J gave up 4 bases, with 16 bases separating them. The CDR3 spans 14 residues. The germline V gene has CDR1 SGHTA and CDR2 FQGNSA. CDR3 protein: CASIPRRVSTEAFF. In DNA, the CDR3 is TGTGCCAGCATCCCCAGGAGGGTGAGCACTGAAGCTTTCTTT. Drawing the rest from reference TRBV7-2 and TRBJ1-1, the complete variable domain is GAGVSQSPSNKVTEKGKDVELRCDPISGHTALYWYRQSLGQGLEFLIYFQGNSAPDKSGLPSDRFSAERTGGSVSTLTIQRTQQEDSAVYLCASIPRRVSTEAFFGQGTRLTVV.

The rearrangement uses TRBV19 and TRBJ1-2; 8 positions agree with TRBD1. The V gene's germline CDR1 is LNHDA and CDR2 SQIVND (reference sequence). The CDR3 has 13 amino acids. After removal of 6 bases from V and 2 bases from J, the junction contained 2 bases not matched to a gene. The CDR3 reads CASRHRGNYGYTF. CDR3 coding DNA: TGTGCCAGTAGGCACAGGGGGAACTATGGCTACACCTTC.

J is TRBJ1-2 and V is TRBV6-5; D gene unclear. The CDR3 has 15 amino acids. CDR1 is MNHEY and CDR2 is SVGAGI in the germline V gene. V was pared by 0 bases and J by 5 bases, with 13 bases between. The CDR3 sequence: CASSYSMQAGYGYTF. The CDR3 nucleotides are TGTGCCAGCAGTTACTCGATGCAGGCGGGTTATGGCTACACCTTC.

The sample holds a few counts of this clone. The chain is built from TRBV5-4 and TRBJ2-5, with D perhaps TRBD2 (7 bases). V was cut by 4 bases and J by 2 bases, with 15 bases left in between. This CDR3 has 15 amino acids. CDR1 is SGHNT and CDR2 is YYREEE in the germline V gene (reference sequence). The CDR3: CASSPAGAGQETQYF. CDR3 bases: TGTGCCAGCAGCCCCGCGGGGGCGGGGCAAGAGACCCAGTACTTC. The full variable domain, its missing parts supplied by reference TRBV5-4 and TRBJ2-5, is ETGVTQSPTHLIKTRGQQVTLRCSSQSGHNTVSWYQQALGQGPQFIFQYYREEENGRGNFPPRFSGLQFPNYSSELNVNALELDDSALYLCASSPAGAGQETQYFGPGTRLLVL.

J is TRBJ1-3 and V is TRBV9, with D maybe TRBD1 (5 bases). With 3 bases removed from V and 6 bases from J, the gap between germline ends came to 10 bases. This CDR3 spans 13 amino acids. The V gene's germline CDR1 is SGDLS and CDR2 YYNGEE. This CDR3 reads CASSGGRENTIYF. Written as DNA, the CDR3 is TGTGCCAGCAGCGGGGGCAGAGAAAACACCATATATTTT.

This clone came up a few times. The V call is TRBV10-3, the J call TRBJ1-2, with D unresolved. Germline lookup yields CDR1 ENHRY and CDR2 SYGVKD. This CDR3 is built from 13 residues. V lost 2 bases and J 4 bases, leaving 8 bases between the germline ends. The CDR3 coding sequence is TGTGCCATCAGTGAGGGGCTGGGCTATGGCTACACCTTC. Amino acid sequence: CAISEGLGYGYTF.

The V gene is TRBV28, the J gene TRBJ2-5; D is ambiguous. Germline-derived CDR1 and CDR2 are MDHEN and SYDVKM. Trimming removed 3 bases from V and 5 bases from J, with 16 bases in between. This CDR3 has 15 amino acids. Written as DNA, the CDR3 is TGTGCCAGCAGTTTTGGTCAGAGTTTAAGGGAGACCCAGTACTTC. As protein: CASSFGQSLRETQYF.

The V gene is TRBV28, the J gene TRBJ2-3; 10 bases are shared with TRBD1. Germline lookup yields CDR1 MDHEN and CDR2 SYDVKM. This CDR3 has 14 residues. The trim removed 8 bases at V and 2 bases at J, leaving 4 bases unmatched. The CDR3 loop is CASQGQGNTDTQYF. The CDR3, as DNA: TGTGCCAGCCAGGGACAGGGGAACACAGATACGCAGTATTTT.

The chain links TRBV5-6 to TRBJ1-1; 8 positions match TRBD1. Trimming took 2 bases from V and 4 from J; bases not matched to a gene: 4. Germline lookup yields CDR1 SGHDT and CDR2 YYEEEE. The CDR3 has 14 residues. CDR3 nucleotides: TGTGCCAGCAGCTTTCAGGGGGCGGGCACTGAAGCTTTCTTT. It translates to CASSFQGAGTEAFF.

V and J are TRBV9 and TRBJ2-2, with a possible D match to TRBD2 (5 bases). Trimming removed 7 bases at V and 2 bases at J, with 12 bases between. The CDR3 is made up of 14 amino acids. CDR1 is SGDLS and CDR2 is YYNGEE in the germline V gene. The CDR3 spells CASAIAPNTGELFF. The CDR3 nucleotides read TGTGCCAGCGCGATAGCGCCTAACACCGGGGAGCTGTTTTTT.

This clone has just a few counts. The chain couples TRBV5-1 to TRBJ2-2, with 10 bases lining up with TRBD2. V trimming: 6 bases; J trimming: 7 bases; junction bases outside the gene matches: 15. Germline V CDR1 and CDR2: SGHRS, YFSETQ. The CDR3 covers 17 residues. The CDR3 protein is CASTPSLASGGIGELFF. CDR3 bases: TGCGCCAGCACCCCATCGTTGGCTAGCGGGGGCATCGGGGAGCTGTTTTTT. The full variable domain, its missing parts supplied by reference TRBV5-1 and TRBJ2-2, is KAGVTQTPRYLIKTRGQQVTLSCSPISGHRSVSWYQQTPGQGLQFLFEYFSETQRNKGNFPGRFSGRQFSNSRSEMNVSTLELGDSALYLCASTPSLASGGIGELFFGEGSRLTVL.

The chain has TRBV28 and TRBJ2-2; the match to TRBD1 covers 7 bases. The length of the CDR3 is 15 residues. Germline CDR1 reads MDHEN; CDR2 reads SYDVKM. V gave up 7 bases and J gave up 2 bases; unmatched junction bases: 7. The CDR3 coding sequence is TGTGCCAGCACGATGGACAGGAGTAACACCGGGGAGCTGTTTTTT. Its translation: CASTMDRSNTGELFF.

This clone was picked up a small number of times. J is TRBJ2-7 and V is TRBV7-6, with TRBD1 identical over 7 bases. J lost 0 bases, V lost 5 bases, and 4 bases had no gene match. Germline loops: CDR1 SGHVS, CDR2 FNYEAQ. The CDR3 has 14 residues. The CDR3: CASSAGTVSYEQYF. The CDR3 DNA reads TGTGCCAGCAGCGCCGGGACAGTCTCCTACGAGCAGTACTTC.

V usage is TRBV4-1 and J usage is TRBJ2-7; D gene unclear. With 1 base removed from V and 5 bases from J, the gap between germline ends came to 12 bases. The germline gives CDR1 MGHRA, CDR2 YSYEKL. CDR3 length equals 14 residues. This CDR3 reads CASSQVSGTHEQYF. CDR3 in DNA: TGCGCCAGCAGCCAAGTCTCAGGTACTCACGAGCAGTACTTC.

This clone has just a few counts. The V and J genes are TRBV6-5 and TRBJ2-7, with D perhaps given as TRBD1 or TRBD2 (5 bases each). This CDR3 is built from 12 residues. V was pared by 7 bases and J by 2 bases, with 9 bases between. Germline loops: CDR1 MNHEY, CDR2 SVGAGI. CDR3 DNA sequence: TGTGCCAGCATCGGGGCGGCCTACGAGCAGTACTTC. Encoded protein: CASIGAAYEQYF.

The V and J genes are TRBV9 and TRBJ2-7; 9 bases match TRBD1. The ends lost 3 bases at V and 1 base at J; junction bases unmatched: 5. From germline, CDR1 is SGDLS and CDR2 YYNGEE. There are 15 residues in the CDR3. In DNA form, the CDR3 reads TGTGCCAGCAGCGCAGGGACAGGGAGGTCCTACGAGCAGTACTTC. Translation gives CASSAGTGRSYEQYF.

This clone was found a few times. J is TRBJ2-3 and V is TRBV2, with 11 nucleotides matching TRBD2. The CDR3 has 15 amino acids. Per the germline V gene, CDR1 is SNHLY and CDR2 is FYNNEI. V lost 6 bases to trimming and J lost 2 bases; unmatched junction nucleotides: 4. The CDR3: CASREGLAVTDTQYF. DNA of the CDR3: TGTGCCAGCAGGGAGGGACTAGCGGTCACAGATACGCAGTATTTT.

This clone was seen just once. The rearrangement joins TRBV5-4 to TRBJ2-7; TRBD1 agrees at 7 bases. The V and J ends lost 3 bases and 1 base, in that order; junction bases with no gene match: 1. The CDR3 contains 13 residues. Germline CDR1 SGHNT, CDR2 YYREEE (reference sequence). The CDR3 coding sequence is TGTGCCAGCAGCTCGACAGGGTCCTACGAGCAGTACTTC. Translated, it gives CASSSTGSYEQYF.

The V and J genes are TRBV28 and TRBJ2-2; D perhaps matches TRBD1 (7 bases). CDR1 and CDR2 (germline): MDHEN, SYDVKM. V was trimmed by 1 base and J by 4 bases, leaving 16 bases between them. This CDR3 spans 17 amino acids. CDR3: CASSLSQARGVTGELFF. The CDR3 DNA sequence: TGTGCCAGCAGTTTATCTCAGGCCAGGGGGGTCACCGGGGAGCTGTTTTTT.

This clone was seen a handful of times. J is TRBJ2-7 and V is TRBV5-1; TRBD2 matches 7 bases. J was trimmed by 6 bases and V by 4 bases; bases with no gene match: 13. CDR3 length equals 15 residues. CDR1 SGHRS and CDR2 YFSETQ come from the germline V gene. The CDR3 DNA sequence: TGCGCCAGCAGCCAAAGACTAGCAGAAGAGAGCGAGCAGTACTTC. Translation gives CASSQRLAEESEQYF.

V gene TRBV28 combines with J gene TRBJ2-7; the D gene is possibly TRBD1 (6 bases). The CDR3 covers 16 residues. The germline gives CDR1 MDHEN, CDR2 SYDVKM. V was pared by 5 bases and J by 0 bases, with 17 bases between. CDR3 nucleotides: TGTGCCAGCAGTACAGGGACATGGAGGAGCTCCTACGAGCAGTACTTC. Protein: CASSTGTWRSSYEQYF.

The chain couples TRBV7-2 to TRBJ2-4; D not resolved. Germline CDR1 SGHTA, CDR2 FQGNSA. This CDR3 comprises 15 residues. V lost 4 bases to trimming and J lost 7 bases, with 17 bases between them. The CDR3 DNA sequence: TGTGCCAGCAGCTCCCGGCAAGGTGGACGGAACATTCAGTACTTC. Translation gives CASSSRQGGRNIQYF.